The text below deals with one T cell receptor (beta chain). This entry is derived from a study of blood T cell repertoires in COVID-19. Measured with immunoSEQ multiplex PCR; TCRdb has only the in-frame clones, and not every one. This sample has 100,000 to 150,000 clones, with more than 75% found just once. V was trimmed by 7 bases and J by 3 bases, leaving 13 bases between them. There are 14 residues in the CDR3. In germline, CDR1 is SGHTA, CDR2 FQGNSA. Material for sequencing was peripheral blood. The chain uses TRBV7-2 and TRBJ2-1, with D possibly being TRBD1 (6 bases). The TCR sequence derives from a human donor in a cohort sampled during active COVID-19. DNA for the CDR3: TGTGCCAGCACCCTCATACAGGGCTACAATGAGCAGTTCTTC. This codes for CASTLIQGYNEQFF.